This TCR beta chain was retrieved from a study of early T cells in non-severe SARS-CoV-2 infection (dated by TCRdb to about 2021). For the wider study: TCR sequencing used bulk RNA from unsorted whole blood, so alpha and beta chains could not be paired.

This clonotype occurred a few times. Its antigen is unknown. No base quality values were provided; no much bigger clone lies one nucleotide off. A case-control design nested within a healthcare worker cohort in London, UK, was used, with weekly nasopharyngeal swab PCR tests and blood sampling performed. Healthcare workers were recruited between 23 and 31 March 2020, during the week of the UK lockdown, and were followed weekly for up to about 15 weeks. Overall study results and their limits: VDJdb matching was skewed toward anti-spike CD8 responses, so virus-specific expansions were likely underestimated and private and CD4 specificities were missed.

To prepare the library, 5' RACE was applied. TCRdb records NextSeq 500 as the sequencer. The TCR library protocol attached unique molecular identifiers to individual cDNA molecules to correct for sequencing error and PCR bias. Both TCR alpha and beta chains were sequenced, and tight co-correlation was observed between alpha and beta sequence abundances in each sample. The original methods were these. Decombinator V4 was used to annotate TCR sequences for V gene, J gene and CDR3. Expanded TCRs were defined as changing significantly between any two time points under a Poisson model with p below 0.0001. TCR abundances were normalised to the total number of TCRs sequenced in each sample and reported as counts per million. VDJdb, accessed 1 November 2021, was searched for CMV, EBV and SARS-CoV-2 annotated TCRs, with TCRs annotated for multiple antigens excluded. Clones were called with MiXCR by TCRdb after fastp trimmed the public reads at Q25, and only in-frame beta chains were retained. Rows matching on CDR3 protein sequence are summarized as one entry with the most common DNA and genes. It is TCRdb's table, rather than the study itself, that gives the V and J calls and clone size. In this sample the table shows roughly 120,000 distinct CDR3 sequences, around 13% of which occur a single time. Clones ranked in the top ten supply around 4.1% of the sample.

The sequence was collected from an adult who was a healthcare worker with PCR-confirmed SARS-CoV-2 infection or an uninfected control (not recorded which). The sample in question was whole blood, obtained at baseline.

The CDR3 reads as follows: CSARDSGRAFTDTQYF. The DNA reads TGCAGTGCTAGAGATAGCGGGAGGGCCTTTACAGATACGCAGTATTTT. The rearranged chain carries TRBV20-1 and TRBJ2-3; 11 bases in between match TRBD2. Based on the germline V gene (reference sequence), the CDR1 and CDR2 sequences are DFQATT and SNEGSKA. The CDR3 numbers 16 residues from cysteine through phenylalanine. The entry retains the CDR3 DNA only, 48 bases that are in frame from base 1. Clipping removes 0 bases from V and 3 bases from J, with 5 as the unmatched junction base count.